The source of this T cell receptor beta chain is a study of molecular identifiers for immune sequencing clone quantification. To note about this clonotype: Antigen unknown. A junction boundary mismatches the germline segment, possibly from a read error.

Listed TCR primers and previously described methods were used for bulk TCR libraries. TCRdb fed the PCR reads into MiXCR, producing one record per CDR3 protein. The sample holds roughly 630,000 distinct CDR3 sequences; roughly 27% are singletons and the top ten take 0.78%. Findings and caveats of the study: More than 97% of effector molecules, versus under 1% of naive-cell molecules, belonged to clones above 20 RNA copies.

The length of the CDR3 is 16 residues. The germline CDR1 and CDR2 sequences are MNHEY and SVGEGT. The sample taken for sequencing was naive CD8+ T cells from blood, with Jurkat cell RNA spiked in. Subset given: FACS-sorted CD8+CD4-CCR7+CD45RA+ naive T cells. This sequence joins TRBV6-2 or TRBV6-3 and TRBJ2-7; 7 bases match TRBD1. The clonotype was recovered from a human donor in good health. Some libraries in this study had Jurkat cell RNA spiked in. In nucleotides, the CDR3 is TGTGCCAGCAGTAACGGACAGGCGCCTTTGGCGTACGAGCAGTCCTTC. Its protein is CASSNGQAPLAYEQSF.